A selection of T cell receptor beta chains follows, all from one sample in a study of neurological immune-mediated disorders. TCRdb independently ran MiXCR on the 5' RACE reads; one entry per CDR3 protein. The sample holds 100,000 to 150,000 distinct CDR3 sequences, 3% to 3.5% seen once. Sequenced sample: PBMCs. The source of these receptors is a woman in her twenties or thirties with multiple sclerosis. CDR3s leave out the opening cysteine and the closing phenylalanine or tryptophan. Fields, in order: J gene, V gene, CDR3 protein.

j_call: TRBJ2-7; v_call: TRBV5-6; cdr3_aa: ASSFAGSSYEQY
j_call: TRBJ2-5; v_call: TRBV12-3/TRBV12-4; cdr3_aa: ASSPDPQGTETQY
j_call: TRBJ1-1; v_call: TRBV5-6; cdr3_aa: ASSSPQLFGRMAF
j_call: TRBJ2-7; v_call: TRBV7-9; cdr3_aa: ASSSTQPRQGKNYEQY
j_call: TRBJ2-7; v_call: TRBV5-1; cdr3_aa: ASSSPGQGTSGDHYEQY
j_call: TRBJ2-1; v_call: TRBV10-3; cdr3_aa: ATLTTSGVSHNEQF
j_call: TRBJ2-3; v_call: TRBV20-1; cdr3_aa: SARLRTSTDTQY
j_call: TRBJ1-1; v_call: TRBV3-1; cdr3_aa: ASRGTGDTEAF
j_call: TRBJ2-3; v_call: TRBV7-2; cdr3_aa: ASSLVSRSSTDTQY
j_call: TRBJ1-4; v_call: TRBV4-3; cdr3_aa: ASSRYRGQGEKLF
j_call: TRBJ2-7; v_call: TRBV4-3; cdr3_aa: ASSQDTGGVYEQY
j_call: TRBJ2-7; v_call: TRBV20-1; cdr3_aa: SARAASGTYEQY
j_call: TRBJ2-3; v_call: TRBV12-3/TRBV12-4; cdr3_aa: AVEREGGAYGQY
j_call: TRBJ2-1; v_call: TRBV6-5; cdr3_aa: ASGRTSGARPNEQF
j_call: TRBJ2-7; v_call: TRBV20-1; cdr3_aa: SARKWTEEEQY
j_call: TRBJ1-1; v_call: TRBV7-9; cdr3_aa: ASSLVIGLNTEAF
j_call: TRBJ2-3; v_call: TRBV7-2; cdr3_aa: ASSLGGSRTDTQY
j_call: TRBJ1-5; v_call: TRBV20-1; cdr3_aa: SAWDGVNQPQH
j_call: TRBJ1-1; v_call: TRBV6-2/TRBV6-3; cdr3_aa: ASSYSRVNTEAF
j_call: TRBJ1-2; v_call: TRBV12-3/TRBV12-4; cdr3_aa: ASSPGQVYGYT
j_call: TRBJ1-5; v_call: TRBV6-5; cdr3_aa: ASSRGQLNQPQH
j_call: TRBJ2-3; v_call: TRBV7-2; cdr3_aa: ASSLGASGDGTQY
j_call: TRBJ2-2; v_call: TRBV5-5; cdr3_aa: ASSGGQGSNTGELF
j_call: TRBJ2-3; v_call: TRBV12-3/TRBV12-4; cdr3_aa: ASSYWLSTDTQY
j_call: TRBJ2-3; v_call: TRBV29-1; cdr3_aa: SVDFLVGADTQY
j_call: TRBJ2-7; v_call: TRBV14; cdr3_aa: ASSQEARGFNEQY
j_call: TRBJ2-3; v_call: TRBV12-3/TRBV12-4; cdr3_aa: ASSLVPQGSDTQY
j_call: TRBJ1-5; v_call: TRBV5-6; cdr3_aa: ASSLSRSGQPQH
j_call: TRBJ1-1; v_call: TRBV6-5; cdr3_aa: ASRPTGAKNTEAF
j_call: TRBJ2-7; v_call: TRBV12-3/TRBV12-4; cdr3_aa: ASGGSVAYEQY
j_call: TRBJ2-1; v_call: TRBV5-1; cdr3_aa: ASSLDGKSWNEQF
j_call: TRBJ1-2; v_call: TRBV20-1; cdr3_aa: SAPADSYNYGYT
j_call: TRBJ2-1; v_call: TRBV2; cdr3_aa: ASLPRGSGRGSYNEQF
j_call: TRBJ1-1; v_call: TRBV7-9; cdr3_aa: ASSLGFGQNTEAF
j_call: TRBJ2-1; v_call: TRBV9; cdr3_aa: ASSVQGRSYNEQF
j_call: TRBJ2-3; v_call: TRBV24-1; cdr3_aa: ATSDPRTSSDTQY
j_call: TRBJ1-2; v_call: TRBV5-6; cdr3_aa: ASSPPPAGRNGYT
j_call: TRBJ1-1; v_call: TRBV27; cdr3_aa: ASSLLAKPWEAF
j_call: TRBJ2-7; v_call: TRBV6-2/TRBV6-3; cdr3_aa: ASSSALISYEQY
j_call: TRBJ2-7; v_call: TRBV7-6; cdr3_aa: ASSSWDSSYEQY
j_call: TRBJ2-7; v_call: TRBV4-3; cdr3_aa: ASSPQRGDYYEQY
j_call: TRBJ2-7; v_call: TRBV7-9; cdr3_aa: ASSPGSGAEQY
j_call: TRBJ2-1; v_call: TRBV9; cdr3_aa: ASSVEGGGVNNEQF
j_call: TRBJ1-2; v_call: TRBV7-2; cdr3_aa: ASSLEGGANYGYT
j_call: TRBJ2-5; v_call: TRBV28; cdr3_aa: ASSLAGHIQETQY
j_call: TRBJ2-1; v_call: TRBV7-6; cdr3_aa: ASSLGENYHNEQF
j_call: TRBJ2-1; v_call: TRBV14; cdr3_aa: ASSQVFLAGGNEQF
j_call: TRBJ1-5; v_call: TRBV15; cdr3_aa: ATSRDGRNQPQH